This T cell receptor beta chain was documented in a study of OX40 agonist ivuxolimab in advanced cancers. Across the study: Having had anti-PD-1, anti-PD-L1 or anti-CTLA-4 therapy before was allowed, and around 44% had some. Findings of the study overall: The study found among the lowest clonal expansion in partial responders at 0.1-3.0 mg/kg. The expanded peripheral T cells' antigen specificity was not determined. Dose levels from 0.1 to 3.0 mg/kg saw CD4+ and CD8+ blood T cells expand clonally by week 6.

The table came from immunoSEQ multiplex PCR; TCRdb's copy has only in-frame clones and leaves some out. The table has about 14,000 clones, less than 85% seen once. The CDR3 extends over 15 amino acids. The trim removed 1 base at V and 6 bases at J, leaving 9 bases unmatched. The germline CDR1 and CDR2 sequences are SGHTA and FQGNSA. Turning to this clone: The antigen is not known.

The receptor's source is an adult with an advanced solid tumor such as melanoma, head and neck, liver or kidney cancer. Material: CD4+ or CD8+ T cells sorted from blood, obtained in a trial of the OX40 agonist ivuxolimab. The rearrangement uses TRBV7-2 and TRBJ2-7; 7 nucleotides match TRBD2. CDR3 amino acids: CASSLEGPGGSEQYF. The CDR3 bases are TGTGCCAGCAGCTTAGAGGGGCCCGGCGGGAGCGAGCAGTACTTC.